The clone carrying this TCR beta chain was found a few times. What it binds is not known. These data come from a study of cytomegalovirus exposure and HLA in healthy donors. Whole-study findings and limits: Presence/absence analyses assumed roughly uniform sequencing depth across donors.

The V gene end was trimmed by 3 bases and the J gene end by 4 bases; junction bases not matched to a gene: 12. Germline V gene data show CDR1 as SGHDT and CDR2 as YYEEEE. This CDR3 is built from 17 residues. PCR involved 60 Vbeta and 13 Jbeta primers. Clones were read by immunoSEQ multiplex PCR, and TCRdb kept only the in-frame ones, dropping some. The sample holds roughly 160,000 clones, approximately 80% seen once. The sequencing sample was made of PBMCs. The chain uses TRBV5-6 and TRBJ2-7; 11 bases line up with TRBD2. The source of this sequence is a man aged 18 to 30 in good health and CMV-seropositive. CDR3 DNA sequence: TGTGCCAGCAGCTGGGGGTCTAGCGGGAGGAAAGTATACGAGCAGTACTTC. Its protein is CASSWGSSGRKVYEQYF.